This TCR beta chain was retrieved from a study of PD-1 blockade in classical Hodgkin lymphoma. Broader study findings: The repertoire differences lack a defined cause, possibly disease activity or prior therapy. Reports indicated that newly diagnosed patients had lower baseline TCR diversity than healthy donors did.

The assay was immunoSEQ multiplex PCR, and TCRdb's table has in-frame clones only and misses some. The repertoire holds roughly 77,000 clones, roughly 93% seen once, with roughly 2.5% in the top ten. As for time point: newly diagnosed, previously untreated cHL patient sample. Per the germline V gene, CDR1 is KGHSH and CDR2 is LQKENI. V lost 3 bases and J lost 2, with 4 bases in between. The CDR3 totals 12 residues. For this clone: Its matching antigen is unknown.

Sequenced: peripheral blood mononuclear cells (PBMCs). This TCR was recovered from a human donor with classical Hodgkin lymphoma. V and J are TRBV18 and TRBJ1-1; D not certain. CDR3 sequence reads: CASSPRNTEAFF. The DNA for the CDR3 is TGTGCCAGCTCACCGCGAAACACTGAAGCTTTCTTT. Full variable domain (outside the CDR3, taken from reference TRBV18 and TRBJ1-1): NAGVMQNPRHLVRRRGQEARLRCSPMKGHSHVYWYRQLPEEGLKFMVYLQKENIIDESGMPKERFSAEFPKEGPSILRIQQVVRGDSAAYFCASSPRNTEAFFGQGTRLTVV.